A selection of T cell receptor beta chains follows, all from one sample in a study of cytomegalovirus exposure and HLA in healthy donors. Clones were read by immunoSEQ multiplex PCR, and TCRdb kept only the in-frame ones, dropping some. The listing records some 70,000 clones. The material sequenced was PBMCs. All receptors derive from a man in his forties in good health and CMV-seronegative. Both conserved end residues are part of each CDR3. D genes are given only for firm matches.

j_call v_call d_call cdr3_aa cdr3_nt
TRBJ1-6 TRBV27 TRBD1 CASSSNRGNNSPLHF TGTGCCAGCAGTTCCAACAGGGGGAATAATTCACCCCTCCACTTT
TRBJ1-5 TRBV10-3 TRBD1 CATTGEESQPQHF TGTGCCACCACAGGGGAGGAGAGTCAGCCCCAGCATTTT
TRBJ2-1 TRBV7-2 TRBD2 CASSPTVERGRNEQFF TGTGCCAGCAGCCCGACTGTCGAGCGGGGACGCAATGAGCAGTTCTTC
TRBJ1-3 TRBV29-1 NA CSVDADSGNTIYF TGCAGCGTTGACGCGGACTCTGGAAACACCATATATTTT
TRBJ2-7 TRBV29-1 NA CSVKYSGSSYEQYF TGCAGCGTTAAATACAGTGGGAGCTCCTACGAGCAGTACTTC
TRBJ1-1 TRBV18 NA CASSPRGGLNTEAFF TGTGCCAGCTCACCGCGCGGGGGTCTGAACACTGAAGCTTTCTTT
TRBJ2-1 TRBV6-1 TRBD2 CASSVPDSGGADYNEQFF TGTGCCAGCAGTGTCCCAGATAGCGGGGGGGCCGACTACAATGAGCAGTTCTTC
TRBJ1-1 TRBV30 NA CAWSRGGRVEAFF TGTGCCTGGAGTAGGGGGGGGCGGGTTGAAGCTTTCTTT
TRBJ1-5 TRBV19 NA CASSIDGQLNQPQHF TGTGCCAGTAGTATAGATGGGCAGTTAAATCAGCCCCAGCATTTT
TRBJ1-1 TRBV30 TRBD1 CAWRTGQGRVAFF TGTGCCTGGAGGACGGGACAGGGGAGAGTAGCTTTCTTT
TRBJ2-6 TRBV4-1 NA CASSQVGGIGRSGANVLTF TGCGCCAGCAGCCAAGTAGGAGGGATCGGTCGCTCTGGGGCCAACGTCCTGACTTTC
TRBJ1-5 TRBV6-1 NA CASTPGASNQPQHF TGTGCCAGCACCCCAGGGGCCTCCAATCAGCCCCAGCATTTT
TRBJ1-1 TRBV7-9 NA CASSLPVFRGVGAFF TGTGCCAGCAGCTTACCTGTGTTTCGGGGGGTGGGGGCTTTCTTT
TRBJ1-6 TRBV30 NA CAWSPRGNSPLHF TGTGCCTGGAGCCCAAGAGGCAATTCACCCCTCCACTTT